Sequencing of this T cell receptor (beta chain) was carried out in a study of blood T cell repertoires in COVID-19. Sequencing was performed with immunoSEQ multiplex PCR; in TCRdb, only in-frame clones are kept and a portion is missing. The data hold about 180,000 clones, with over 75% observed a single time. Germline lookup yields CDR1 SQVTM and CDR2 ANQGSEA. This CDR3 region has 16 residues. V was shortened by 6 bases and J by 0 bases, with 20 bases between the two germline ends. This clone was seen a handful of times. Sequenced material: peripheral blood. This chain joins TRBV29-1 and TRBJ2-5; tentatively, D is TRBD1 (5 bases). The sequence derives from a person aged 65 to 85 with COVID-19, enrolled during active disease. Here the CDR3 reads CSVKIFGVGDQETQYF. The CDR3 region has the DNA TGCAGCGTCAAGATTTTTGGAGTAGGGGACCAAGAGACCCAGTACTTC.